The 22 T cell receptor beta chains below come from one sample, sequenced in a study of T cells in Graves' hyperthyroidism and ophthalmopathy. Amplified regions were TCR beta CDR3 sequences from RNA transcripts. With the HTBI primer set, the TCR CDR3 went through a first round of RT-PCR. In TCRdb, the multiplex PCR reads were re-called with MiXCR into one record per CDR3 protein. This repertoire shows around 290,000 distinct CDR3 sequences, roughly 13% found once; its top ten account for almost 8%. What was sequenced was blood. All receptors derive from a woman in her twenties or thirties with Graves' hyperthyroidism that later progressed to Graves' ophthalmopathy.

The genes are TRBV19 and TRBJ2-7; TRBD1 matches 7 bases. This CDR3 contains 15 residues. V gave up 3 bases and J gave up 6 bases; unmatched junction bases: 11. Per germline, CDR1 LNHDA and CDR2 SQIVND (reference sequence). The CDR3 protein is CASSMVGQHLVEQYF. CDR3 DNA: TGTGCCAGTAGTATGGTGGGACAGCACCTTGTCGAGCAGTACTTC.

This clonotype came up many times. The V gene is TRBV4-3, the J gene TRBJ1-2; D gene unclear. The CDR3 sequence is 14 residues long. Germline V gene lookup returns CDR1 LGHNA and CDR2 YSLEER. Trimming shortened V by 1 base and J by 8 bases, and 14 bases separated the two germline ends. For the CDR3, the DNA is TGCGCCAGCAGCCAAGGGGAAAGAATTGGAGGCTACACCTTC. Encoded protein: CASSQGERIGGYTF.

This rearrangement joins TRBV7-9 to TRBJ1-1, with 9 bases lining up with TRBD1. V gave up 4 bases and J gave up 1 base; unmatched junction bases: 10. Germline V lookup: CDR1 SEHNR, CDR2 FQNEAQ (reference sequence). This CDR3 is 17 amino acids long. Written as DNA, the CDR3 is TGTGCCAGCAGCTGGATGGGACAGGGTTTGGAGAACACTGAAGCTTTCTTT. This gives the protein CASSWMGQGLENTEAFF.

This chain connects TRBV4-2 to TRBJ2-2, with D possibly TRBD2 on 6 matching bases. In germline, CDR1 is LGHNA, CDR2 YNFKEQ. V was trimmed by 4 bases and J by 1 base, leaving 16 bases between them. This CDR3 has 17 amino acids. The CDR3 here is CASSRHLSGENTGELFF. DNA for the CDR3: TGTGCCAGCAGCCGCCACCTATCGGGGGAGAACACCGGGGAGCTGTTTTTT.

The gene calls are TRBV19 and TRBJ1-5, with D possibly being TRBD1 (5 bases). The V end was cut by 10 bases, the J end by 4 bases, with 17 bases between. Germline V gene data show CDR1 as LNHDA and CDR2 as SQIVND (reference sequence). CDR3 length: 14 amino acids. This CDR3 reads CATDGLGGNQPQHF. CDR3 nucleotide sequence: TGTGCCACCGATGGGTTGGGGGGAAATCAGCCCCAGCATTTT.

This clonotype was seen a few times. The genes are TRBV4-1 and TRBJ2-5, with D maybe TRBD2 (5 bases). The CDR3 is 18 residues long. Germline CDR1 MGHRA, CDR2 YSYEKL. The germline V and J ends were trimmed by 8 bases and 3 bases, with 28 bases remaining between them. The CDR3 loop reads CASGPKNWASRTEETQYF. The CDR3 DNA is TGCGCCAGCGGACCTAAAAATTGGGCTAGCCGAACAGAAGAGACCCAGTACTTC.

The CDR3 region has the DNA TGTGCCAGCAGCCTGGGACTAGCGGCTAAAGACCAAGAGACCCAGTACTTC. It is translated as CASSLGLAAKDQETQYF. The rearrangement joins TRBV9 to TRBJ2-5, with 11 bases identical to TRBD2. The CDR3 totals 17 residues. The ends lost 4 bases at V and 0 bases at J; junction bases unmatched: 8. Germline lookup yields CDR1 SGDLS and CDR2 YYNGEE.

The table lists this clonotype with many counts. V usage is TRBV7-9 and J usage is TRBJ2-5; the D gene is possibly TRBD1 (6 bases). Trimming took off 6 bases at V and 0 bases at J, with 17 bases between the two ends. The CDR3 runs to 16 residues. CDR1 and CDR2 from the germline V gene are SEHNR and FQNEAQ (reference sequence). The CDR3, as DNA: TGTGCCAGCAGTTTACCGGGACACTGGTACCAAGAGACCCAGTACTTC. This codes for CASSLPGHWYQETQYF.

The V gene is TRBV3-1, the J gene TRBJ2-7; weak D call: TRBD2 (6 bases). Between the trimmed V and J ends, which lost 0 bases and 4 bases, there was a span of 25 bases. The CDR3 is 19 residues long. CDR1 is LGHDT, CDR2 YNNKEL, per germline (reference sequence). DNA of the CDR3: TGTGCCAGCAGCCAAGATCGGTGGACCCCGCGGGGAGTGGTTTACGAGCAGTACTTC. This encodes CASSQDRWTPRGVVYEQYF.

This clonotype has ten or more counts. The J gene is TRBJ1-1, the V gene TRBV3-2; the DNA was not used to check the table's D call, TRBD1. TRBV3-2 is classified as a pseudogene. CDR3 length: 16 amino acids. CDR3 DNA: TGTGCCAGCAGCCAACCCTGGGGGCCGATGAACACTGAAGCTTTCTTT. Protein sequence: CASSQPWGPMNTEAFF.

As to this clonotype: Being one base from a much bigger clone, this may be a read error. The genes are TRBV3-1 and TRBJ2-5; no reliable D call. CDR1 LGHDT and CDR2 YNNKEL come from the germline V gene (reference sequence). The CDR3 has 14 amino acids. Trimming left V 0 bases short and J 7 bases short, with 12 bases between. Here the CDR3 DNA reads TGTGCCAGCAGCCAAGACAAGGAGCTGGCGACCCAGTACTTC. This gives the protein CASSQDKELATQYF.

This clonotype was counted only a few times. This may come from a read error, since a much larger clone is one base off. The rearrangement uses TRBV28 and TRBJ1-5; perhaps TRBD1 as D (6 bases). From germline, CDR1 is MDHEN and CDR2 SYDVKM. The CDR3 covers 15 residues. The CDR3 is CARSLWAGANQPQHF. CDR3 DNA sequence: TGTGCCCGCAGTTTATGGGCAGGGGCAAATCAGCCCCAGCATTTT.

This clonotype occurred many times. This chain connects TRBV25-1 to TRBJ2-1, with TRBD2 identical over 12 bases. The V gene's germline CDR1 is MGHDK and CDR2 SYGVNS. The CDR3 has 20 residues. The V gene end was trimmed by 4 bases and the J gene end by 0 bases; junction bases not matched to a gene: 13. CDR3 sequence reads: CASSARQGLAGGSSYNEQFF. The CDR3 region has the DNA TGTGCCAGCAGTGCGAGACAGGGCCTAGCGGGAGGGAGCTCCTACAATGAGCAGTTCTTC.

With regard to this clonotype: At one end the junction does not follow the germline gene, possibly because of a read error. The chain is built from TRBV5-1 and TRBJ2-6; D uncertain. This CDR3 comprises 14 residues. The germline CDR1 and CDR2 sequences are SGHRS and YFSETQ. As DNA, the CDR3 is TGTGCCAGTAGTTTGGACTCTGGGGCCAACGTCCTGACTTTC. Translated: CASSLDSGANVLTF.

The chain joins TRBV28 to TRBJ2-5; D might be TRBD2 (5 bases). The CDR3 has 14 residues. V was pared by 7 bases and J by 5 bases, with 17 bases between. CDR1 is MDHEN, CDR2 SYDVKM, per germline. The CDR3 nucleotides are TGTGCCAGCAACCAAGAGGGAGTGGGGGAGACCCAGTACTTC. It yields the protein CASNQEGVGETQYF.

This clonotype has at least ten counts. This chain connects TRBV20-1 to TRBJ1-4; D unresolved. V was shortened by 6 bases and J by 6 bases, with 11 bases between the two germline ends. The germline V gene has CDR1 DFQATT and CDR2 SNEGSKA (reference sequence). This CDR3 is 12 amino acids long. The CDR3 spells CSAFTVDEKLFF. CDR3 sequence (DNA): TGCAGTGCCTTCACGGTTGATGAAAAACTGTTTTTT.

This clonotype was counted at least ten times. The chain is built from TRBV20-1 and TRBJ1-2; TRBD1 might be the D (5 bases). Germline V gene lookup returns CDR1 DFQATT and CDR2 SNEGSKA (reference sequence). V lost 0 bases, J lost 4 bases, and 9 bases lay in between. This CDR3 comprises 13 residues. CDR3 in amino acids: CSAREQGSYGYTF. In nucleotides, the CDR3 is TGCAGTGCTAGAGAGCAGGGCAGCTATGGCTACACCTTC.

This clonotype showed up just a few times. The V gene is TRBV6-2 or TRBV6-3, the J gene TRBJ2-3; 9 bases fit TRBD2. V was clipped by 8 bases and J by 4 bases; unmatched bases: 7. The germline V gene has CDR1 MNHEY and CDR2 SVGEGT. This CDR3 has 14 amino acids. In DNA form, the CDR3 reads TGTGCCAGCGGCATAGCGGGAGAGGCAGATACGCAGTATTTT. Amino acid sequence: CASGIAGEADTQYF.

This clonotype showed up many times. V gene TRBV27 combines with J gene TRBJ2-2; TRBD2 matches at 11 bases. Germline values: CDR1 MNHEY, CDR2 SMNVEV (reference sequence). The trim removed 5 bases at V and 4 bases at J, leaving 6 bases unmatched. This CDR3 has 16 residues. CDR3 in amino acids: CASSPIAGGFTGELFF. CDR3 sequence (DNA): TGTGCCAGCAGTCCGATAGCGGGAGGGTTCACCGGGGAGCTGTTTTTT.

J is TRBJ2-3 and V is TRBV5-4; 10 bases are a match to TRBD2. V lost 0 bases and J lost 2; bases outside the gene matches: 9. The CDR3 is 18 residues long. The germline gives CDR1 SGHNT, CDR2 YYREEE (reference sequence). CDR3 sequence reads: CASSLDRGSGRFTDTQYF. The CDR3 DNA reads TGTGCCAGCAGCTTGGATCGGGGTAGCGGGAGGTTCACAGATACGCAGTATTTT. The full variable domain, its missing parts supplied by reference TRBV5-4 and TRBJ2-3, is ETGVTQSPTHLIKTRGQQVTLRCSSQSGHNTVSWYQQALGQGPQFIFQYYREEENGRGNFPPRFSGLQFPNYSSELNVNALELDDSALYLCASSLDRGSGRFTDTQYFGPGTRLTVL.

This clonotype was counted at least ten times. The chain recombines TRBV28 with TRBJ2-7; TRBD1 or TRBD2 may be the D gene (5 bases each). V was trimmed by 6 bases and J by 2 bases, leaving 17 bases between them. The CDR3 runs to 15 residues. The germline V gene has CDR1 MDHEN and CDR2 SYDVKM. The CDR3 DNA reads as TGTGCCAGCAGACAAGACCGGGACGATACCTACGAGCAGTACTTC. This codes for CASRQDRDDTYEQYF.

This clonotype was picked up many times. Here the CDR3 reads CASSLSILPYGYTF. The CDR3 bases are TGTGCCAGCAGCCTTTCGATCCTTCCTTATGGCTACACCTTC. The chain links TRBV28 to TRBJ1-2; D is uncertain. The CDR3 loop spans 14 amino acids. V dropped 6 bases and J dropped 5 bases, with 16 bases sitting between them. Germline lookup yields CDR1 MDHEN and CDR2 SYDVKM.